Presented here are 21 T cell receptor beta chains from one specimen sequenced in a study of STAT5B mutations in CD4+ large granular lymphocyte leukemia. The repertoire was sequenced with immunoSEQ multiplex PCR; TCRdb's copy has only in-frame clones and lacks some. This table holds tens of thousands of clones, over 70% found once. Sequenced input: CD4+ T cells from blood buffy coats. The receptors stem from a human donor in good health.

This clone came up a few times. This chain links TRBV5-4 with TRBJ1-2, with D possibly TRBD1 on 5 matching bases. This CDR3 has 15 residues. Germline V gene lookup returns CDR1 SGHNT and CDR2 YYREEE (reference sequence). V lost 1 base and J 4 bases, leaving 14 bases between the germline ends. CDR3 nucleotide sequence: TGTGCCAGCAGCTTGTGGGGGGACCAAGGCTATGGCTACACCTTC. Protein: CASSLWGDQGYGYTF.

The CDR3 nucleotides read TGTGCCAGCAGCACACAGGGACGGAAAAAGATCACAGATACGCAGTATTTT. Encoded protein: CASSTQGRKKITDTQYF. The V gene is TRBV21-1, the J gene TRBJ2-3; TRBD1, the table's D call, was not compared with the DNA. TRBV21-1 is given as a pseudogene. The CDR3 consists of 17 residues.

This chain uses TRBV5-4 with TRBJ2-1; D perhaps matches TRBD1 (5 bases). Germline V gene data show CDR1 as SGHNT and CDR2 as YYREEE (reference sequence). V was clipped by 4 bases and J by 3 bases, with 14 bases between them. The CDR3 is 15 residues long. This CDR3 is CASSAGHVDYNEQFF. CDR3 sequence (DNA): TGTGCCAGCAGCGCCGGACACGTTGACTACAATGAGCAGTTCTTC.

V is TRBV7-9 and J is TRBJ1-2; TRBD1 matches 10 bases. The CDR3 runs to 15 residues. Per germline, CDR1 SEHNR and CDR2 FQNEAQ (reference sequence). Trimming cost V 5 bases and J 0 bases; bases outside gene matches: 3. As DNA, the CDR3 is TGTGCCAGCAGCCCGGGACAGGGGACTAACTATGGCTACACCTTC. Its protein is CASSPGQGTNYGYTF.

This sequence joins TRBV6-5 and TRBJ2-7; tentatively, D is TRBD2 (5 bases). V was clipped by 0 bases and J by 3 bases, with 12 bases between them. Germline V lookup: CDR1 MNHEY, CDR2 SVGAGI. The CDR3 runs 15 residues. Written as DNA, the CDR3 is TGTGCCAGCAGTTACTCCTACTTAGAGGGCTACGAGCAGTACTTC. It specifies CASSYSYLEGYEQYF.

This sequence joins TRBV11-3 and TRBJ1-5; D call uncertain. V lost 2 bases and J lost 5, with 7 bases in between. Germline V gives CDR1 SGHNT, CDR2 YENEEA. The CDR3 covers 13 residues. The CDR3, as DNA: TGTGCCAGCAGCTTACGGGGAGATCAGCCCCAGCATTTT. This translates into CASSLRGDQPQHF.

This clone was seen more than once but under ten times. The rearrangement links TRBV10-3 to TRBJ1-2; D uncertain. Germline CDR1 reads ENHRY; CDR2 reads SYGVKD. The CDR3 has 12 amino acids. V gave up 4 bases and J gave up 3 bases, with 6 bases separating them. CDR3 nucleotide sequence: TGTGCCATCAGTGTGTGGGACTATGGCTACACCTTC. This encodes CAISVWDYGYTF.

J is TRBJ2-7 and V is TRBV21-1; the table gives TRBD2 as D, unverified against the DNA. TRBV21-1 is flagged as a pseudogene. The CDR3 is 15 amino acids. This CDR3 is CASSKRLPSSYEQYF. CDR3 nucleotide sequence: TGTGCCAGCAGCAAAAGACTACCGAGCTCCTACGAGCAGTACTTC.

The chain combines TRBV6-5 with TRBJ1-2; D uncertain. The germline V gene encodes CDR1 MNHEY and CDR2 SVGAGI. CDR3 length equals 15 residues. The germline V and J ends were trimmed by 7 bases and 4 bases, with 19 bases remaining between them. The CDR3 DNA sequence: TGTGCCAGCATTAGGACGCCAGGACGTGGCTATGGCTACACCTTC. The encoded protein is CASIRTPGRGYGYTF.

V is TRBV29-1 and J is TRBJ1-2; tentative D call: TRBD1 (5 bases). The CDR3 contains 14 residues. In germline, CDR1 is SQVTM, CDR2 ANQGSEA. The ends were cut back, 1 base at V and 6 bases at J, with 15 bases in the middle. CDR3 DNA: TGCAGCGTTGAAGCCCGGGCAGGGTTGGATGGCTACACCTTC. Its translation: CSVEARAGLDGYTF.

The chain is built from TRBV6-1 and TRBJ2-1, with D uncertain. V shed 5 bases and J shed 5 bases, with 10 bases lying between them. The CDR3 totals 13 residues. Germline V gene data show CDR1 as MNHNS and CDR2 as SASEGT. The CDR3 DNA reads TGTGCCAGCAGTAACAGCCTGAACAATGAGCAGTTCTTC. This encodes CASSNSLNNEQFF.

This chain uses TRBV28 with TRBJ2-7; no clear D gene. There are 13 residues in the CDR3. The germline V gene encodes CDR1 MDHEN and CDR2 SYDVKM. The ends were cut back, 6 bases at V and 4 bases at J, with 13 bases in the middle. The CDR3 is CASRPGPAYEQYF. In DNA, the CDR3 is TGTGCCAGCAGGCCCGGGCCGGCGTACGAGCAGTACTTC.

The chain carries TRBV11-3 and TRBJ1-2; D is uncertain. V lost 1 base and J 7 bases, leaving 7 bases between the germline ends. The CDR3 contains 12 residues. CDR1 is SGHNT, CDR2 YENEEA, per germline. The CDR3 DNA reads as TGTGCCAGCAGCTTAGGGGGAGCTGGCTACACCTTC. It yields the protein CASSLGGAGYTF. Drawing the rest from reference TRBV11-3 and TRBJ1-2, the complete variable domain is EAGVVQSPRYKIIEKKQPVAFWCNPISGHNTLYWYLQNLGQGPELLIRYENEEAVDDSQLPKDRFSAERLKGVDSTLKIQPAELGDSAVYLCASSLGGAGYTFGSGTRLTVV.

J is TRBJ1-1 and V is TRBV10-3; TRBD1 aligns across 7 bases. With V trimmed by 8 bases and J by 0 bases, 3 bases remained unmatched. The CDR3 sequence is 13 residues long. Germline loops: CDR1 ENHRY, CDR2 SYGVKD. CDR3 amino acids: CAISGQLNTEAFF. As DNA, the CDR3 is TGTGCCATCTCGGGACAGCTGAACACTGAAGCTTTCTTT.

The DNA for the CDR3 is TGCGCCAGCAGTGTGGAAAACACTGAAGCTTTCTTT. Translated: CASSVENTEAFF. J is TRBJ1-1 and V is TRBV10-2, with unresolved D. The ends were cut back, 4 bases at V and 2 bases at J, with 5 bases in the middle. Germline loops: CDR1 WSHSY, CDR2 SAAADI. The CDR3 spans 12 residues.

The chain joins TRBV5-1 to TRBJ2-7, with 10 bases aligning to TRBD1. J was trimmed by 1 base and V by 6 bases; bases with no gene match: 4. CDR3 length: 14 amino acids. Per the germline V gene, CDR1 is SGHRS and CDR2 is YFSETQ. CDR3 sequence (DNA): TGCGCCAGCACCCGGGACAGGGGTTCCTACGAGCAGTACTTC. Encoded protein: CASTRDRGSYEQYF.

The CDR3 sequence: CASSPRVGGTYEQYF. The CDR3 nucleotides read TGCGCCAGCAGCCCTAGGGTGGGGGGCACCTACGAGCAGTACTTC. The chain uses TRBV5-1 and TRBJ2-7; D assignment may be TRBD1 or TRBD2 (6 bases each). This CDR3 has 15 amino acids. CDR1 is SGHRS, CDR2 YFSETQ, per germline. V lost 4 bases, J lost 2 bases, and 16 bases lay in between. Looking up the rest from reference TRBV5-1 and TRBJ2-7 gives the full variable domain: KAGVTQTPRYLIKTRGQQVTLSCSPISGHRSVSWYQQTPGQGLQFLFEYFSETQRNKGNFPGRFSGRQFSNSRSEMNVSTLELGDSALYLCASSPRVGGTYEQYFGPGTRLTVT.

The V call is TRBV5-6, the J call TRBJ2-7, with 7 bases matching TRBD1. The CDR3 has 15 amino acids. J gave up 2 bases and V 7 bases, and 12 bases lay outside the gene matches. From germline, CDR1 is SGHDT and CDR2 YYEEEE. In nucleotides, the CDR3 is TGTGCCAGCGGGGCCCGGGACAGTACCGCCTACGAGCAGTACTTC. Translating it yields CASGARDSTAYEQYF.

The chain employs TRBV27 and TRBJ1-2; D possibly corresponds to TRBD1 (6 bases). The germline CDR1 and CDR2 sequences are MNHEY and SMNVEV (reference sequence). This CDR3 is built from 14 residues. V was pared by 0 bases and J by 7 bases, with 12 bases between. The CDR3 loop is CASSLSWGASGYTF. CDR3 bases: TGTGCCAGCAGTTTATCCTGGGGGGCGAGTGGCTACACCTTC.

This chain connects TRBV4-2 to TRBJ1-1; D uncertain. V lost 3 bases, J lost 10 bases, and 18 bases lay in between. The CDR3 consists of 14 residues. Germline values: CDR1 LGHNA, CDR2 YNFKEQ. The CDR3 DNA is TGTGCCAGCAGCCATCAATTCGCAGAGGAAGGAGCTTTCTTT. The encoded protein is CASSHQFAEEGAFF.

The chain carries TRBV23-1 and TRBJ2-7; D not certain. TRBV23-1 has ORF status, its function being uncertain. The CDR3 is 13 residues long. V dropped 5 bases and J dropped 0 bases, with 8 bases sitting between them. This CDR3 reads CASSVAASYEQYF. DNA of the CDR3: TGCGCCAGCAGTGTCGCAGCCTCCTACGAGCAGTACTTC.